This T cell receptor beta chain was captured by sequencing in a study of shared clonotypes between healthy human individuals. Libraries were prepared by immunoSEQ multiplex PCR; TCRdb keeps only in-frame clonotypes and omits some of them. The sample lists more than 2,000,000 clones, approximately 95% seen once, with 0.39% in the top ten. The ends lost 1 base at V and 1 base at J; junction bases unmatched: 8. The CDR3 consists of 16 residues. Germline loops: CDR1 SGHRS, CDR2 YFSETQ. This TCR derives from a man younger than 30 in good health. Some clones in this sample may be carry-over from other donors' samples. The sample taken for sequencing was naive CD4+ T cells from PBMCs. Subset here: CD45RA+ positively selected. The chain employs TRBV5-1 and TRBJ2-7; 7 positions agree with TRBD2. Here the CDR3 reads CASSLLLSGASYEQYF. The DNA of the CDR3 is TGCGCCAGCAGCTTGTTATTGAGCGGGGCATCCTACGAGCAGTACTTC.